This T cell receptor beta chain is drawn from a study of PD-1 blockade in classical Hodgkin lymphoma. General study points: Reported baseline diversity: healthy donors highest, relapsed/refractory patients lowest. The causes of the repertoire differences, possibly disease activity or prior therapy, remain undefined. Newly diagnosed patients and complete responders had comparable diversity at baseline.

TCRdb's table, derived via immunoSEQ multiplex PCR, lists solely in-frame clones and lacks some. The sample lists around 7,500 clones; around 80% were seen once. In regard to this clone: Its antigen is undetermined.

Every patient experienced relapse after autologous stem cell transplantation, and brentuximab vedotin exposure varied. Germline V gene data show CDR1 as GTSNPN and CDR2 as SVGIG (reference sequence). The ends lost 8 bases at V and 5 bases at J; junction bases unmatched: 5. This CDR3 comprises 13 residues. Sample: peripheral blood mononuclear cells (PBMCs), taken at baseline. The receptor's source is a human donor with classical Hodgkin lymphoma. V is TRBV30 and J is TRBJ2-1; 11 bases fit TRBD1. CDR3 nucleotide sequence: TGTGCCCGGGACAGGGGGTTTAACAATGAGCAGTTCTTC. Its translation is CARDRGFNNEQFF.